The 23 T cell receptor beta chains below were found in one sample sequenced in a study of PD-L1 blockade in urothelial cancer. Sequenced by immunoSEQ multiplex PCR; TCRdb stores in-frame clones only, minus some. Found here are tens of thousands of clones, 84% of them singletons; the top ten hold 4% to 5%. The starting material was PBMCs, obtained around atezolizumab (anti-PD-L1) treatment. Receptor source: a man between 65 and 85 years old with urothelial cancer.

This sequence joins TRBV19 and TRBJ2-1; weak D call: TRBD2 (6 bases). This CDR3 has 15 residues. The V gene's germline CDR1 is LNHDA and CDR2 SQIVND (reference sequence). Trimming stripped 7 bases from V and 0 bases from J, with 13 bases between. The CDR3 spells CASTPSGSSYNEQFF. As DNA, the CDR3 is TGTGCCAGTACCCCTTCCGGGAGCTCCTACAATGAGCAGTTCTTC.

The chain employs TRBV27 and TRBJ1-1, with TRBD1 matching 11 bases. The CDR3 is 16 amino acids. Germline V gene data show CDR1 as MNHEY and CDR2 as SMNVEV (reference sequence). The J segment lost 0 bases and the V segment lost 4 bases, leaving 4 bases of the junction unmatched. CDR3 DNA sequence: TGTGCCAGCAGTTCTTGGACAGGGGGCTTGAACACTGAAGCTTTCTTT. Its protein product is CASSSWTGGLNTEAFF.

CDR3 in amino acids: CASSQRFGGIGFNEQFF. CDR3 coding DNA: TGCGCCAGCAGCCAAAGGTTTGGCGGGATTGGATTCAATGAGCAGTTCTTC. This sequence joins TRBV4-1 and TRBJ2-1, with TRBD2 as a possible D gene (6 bases). Germline V CDR1 and CDR2: MGHRA, YSYEKL. V was clipped by 2 bases and J by 6 bases, with 20 bases between them. This CDR3 is 17 amino acids long.

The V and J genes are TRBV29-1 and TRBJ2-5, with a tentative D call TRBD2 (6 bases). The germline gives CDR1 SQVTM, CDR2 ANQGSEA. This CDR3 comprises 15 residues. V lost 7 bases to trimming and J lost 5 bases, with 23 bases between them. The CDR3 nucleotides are TGCAGCGCGTCCACTCCGGGACGGGGGAGGGAGACCCAGTACTTC. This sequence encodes CSASTPGRGRETQYF.

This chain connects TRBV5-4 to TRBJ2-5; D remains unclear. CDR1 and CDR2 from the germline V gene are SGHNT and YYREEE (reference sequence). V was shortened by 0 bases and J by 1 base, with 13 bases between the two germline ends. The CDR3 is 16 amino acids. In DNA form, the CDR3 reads TGTGCCAGCAGCTTGGGGGTAGCACAATCCCAAGAGACCCAGTACTTC. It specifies CASSLGVAQSQETQYF.

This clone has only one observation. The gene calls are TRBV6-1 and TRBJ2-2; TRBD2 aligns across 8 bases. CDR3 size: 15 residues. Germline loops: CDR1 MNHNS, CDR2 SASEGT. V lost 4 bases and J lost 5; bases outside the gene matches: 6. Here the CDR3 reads CASSGLAGRTGELFF. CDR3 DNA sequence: TGTGCCAGCAGTGGATTAGCGGGACGGACCGGGGAGCTGTTTTTT.

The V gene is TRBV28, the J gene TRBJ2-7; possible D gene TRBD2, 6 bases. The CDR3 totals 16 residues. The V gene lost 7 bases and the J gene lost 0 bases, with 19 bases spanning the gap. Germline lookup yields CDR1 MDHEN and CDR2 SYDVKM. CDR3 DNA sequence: TGTGCCAGCACGGGCGGAGGGAAAAGGGCCTCCTACGAGCAGTACTTC. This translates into CASTGGGKRASYEQYF.

CDR3 protein: CASSSPLTGRHNEQFF. The CDR3 DNA reads TGTGCCAGCAGTTCCCCCCTGACAGGGAGGCACAATGAGCAGTTCTTC. The chain combines TRBV28 with TRBJ2-1, with D possibly matching TRBD1 (7 bases). CDR3 length: 16 residues. Trimming stripped 4 bases from V and 5 bases from J, with 18 bases between. Germline-derived CDR1 and CDR2 are MDHEN and SYDVKM.

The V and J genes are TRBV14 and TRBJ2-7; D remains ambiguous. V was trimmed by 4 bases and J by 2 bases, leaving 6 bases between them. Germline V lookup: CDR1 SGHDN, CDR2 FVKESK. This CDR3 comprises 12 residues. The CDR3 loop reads CASSLQPYEQYF. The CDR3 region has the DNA TGTGCCAGCAGCCTACAGCCCTACGAGCAGTACTTC. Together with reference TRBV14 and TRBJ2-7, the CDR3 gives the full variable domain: EAGVTQFPSHSVIEKGQTVTLRCDPISGHDNLYWYRRVMGKEIKFLLHFVKESKQDESGMPNNRFLAERTGGTYSTLKVQPAELEDSGVYFCASSLQPYEQYFGPGTRLTVT.

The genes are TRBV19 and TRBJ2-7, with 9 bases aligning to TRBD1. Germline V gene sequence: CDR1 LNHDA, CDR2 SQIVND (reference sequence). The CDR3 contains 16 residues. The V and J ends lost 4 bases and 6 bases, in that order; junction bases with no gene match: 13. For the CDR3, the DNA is TGTGCCAGTAGTAAGCCCGCAGAGACAGGGGGTGGCGAGCAGTACTTC. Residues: CASSKPAETGGGEQYF.

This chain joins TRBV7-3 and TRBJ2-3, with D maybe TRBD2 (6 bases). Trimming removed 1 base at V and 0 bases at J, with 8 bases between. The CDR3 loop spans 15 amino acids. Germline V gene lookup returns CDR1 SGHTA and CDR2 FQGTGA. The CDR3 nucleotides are TGTGCCAGCAGCTTAAGCGGGACTAGCACAGATACGCAGTATTTT. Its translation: CASSLSGTSTDTQYF.

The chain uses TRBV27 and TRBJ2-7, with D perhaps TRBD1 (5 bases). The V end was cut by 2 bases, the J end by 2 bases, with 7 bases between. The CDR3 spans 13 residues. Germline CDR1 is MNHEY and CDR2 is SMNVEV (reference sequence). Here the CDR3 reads CASSLRTTYEQYF. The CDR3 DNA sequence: TGTGCCAGCAGTTTACGGACAACCTACGAGCAGTACTTC.

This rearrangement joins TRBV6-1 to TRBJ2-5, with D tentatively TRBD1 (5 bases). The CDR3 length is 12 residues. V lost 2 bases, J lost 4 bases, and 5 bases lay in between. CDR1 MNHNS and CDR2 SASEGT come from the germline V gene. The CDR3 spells CASSEQGETQYF. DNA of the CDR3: TGTGCCAGCAGTGAACAGGGAGAGACCCAGTACTTC.

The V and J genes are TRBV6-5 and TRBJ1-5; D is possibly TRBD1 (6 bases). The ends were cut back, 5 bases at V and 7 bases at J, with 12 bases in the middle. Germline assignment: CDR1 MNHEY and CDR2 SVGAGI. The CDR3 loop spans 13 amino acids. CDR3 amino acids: CASSPGGGQPQHF. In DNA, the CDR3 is TGTGCCAGCAGTCCGGGGGGGGGCCAGCCCCAGCATTTT.

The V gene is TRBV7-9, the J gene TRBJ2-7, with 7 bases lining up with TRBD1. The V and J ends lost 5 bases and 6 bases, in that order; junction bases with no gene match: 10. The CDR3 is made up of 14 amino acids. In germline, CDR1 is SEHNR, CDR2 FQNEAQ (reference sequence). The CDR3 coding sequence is TGTGCCAGCAGCGGCTGGGACAGCAAAACCGAGCAGTACTTC. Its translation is CASSGWDSKTEQYF.

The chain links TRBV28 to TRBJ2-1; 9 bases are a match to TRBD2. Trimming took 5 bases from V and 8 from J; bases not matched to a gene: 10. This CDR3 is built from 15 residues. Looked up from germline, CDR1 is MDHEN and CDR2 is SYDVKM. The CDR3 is CASSHLGTSRHEQFF. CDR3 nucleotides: TGTGCCAGCAGTCACCTAGGGACTAGCAGACATGAGCAGTTCTTC. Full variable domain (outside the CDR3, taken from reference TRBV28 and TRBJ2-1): DVKVTQSSRYLVKRTGEKVFLECVQDMDHENMFWYRQDPGLGLRLIYFSYDVKMKEKGDIPEGYSVSREKKERFSLILESASTNQTSMYLCASSHLGTSRHEQFFGPGTRLTVL.

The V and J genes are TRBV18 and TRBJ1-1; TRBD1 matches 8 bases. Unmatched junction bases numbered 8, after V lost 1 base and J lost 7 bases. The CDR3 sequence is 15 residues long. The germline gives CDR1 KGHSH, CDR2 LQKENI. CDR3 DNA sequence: TGTGCCAGCTCACCACAGGACAGGGACTGGGGTGAAGCTTTCTTT. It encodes CASSPQDRDWGEAFF.

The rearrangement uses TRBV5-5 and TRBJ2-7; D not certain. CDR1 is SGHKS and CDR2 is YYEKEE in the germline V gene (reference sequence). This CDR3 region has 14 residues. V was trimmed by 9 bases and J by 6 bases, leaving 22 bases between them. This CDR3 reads CATQGVSGRSEQYF. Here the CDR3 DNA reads TGTGCCACCCAAGGTGTGAGTGGGCGAAGCGAGCAGTACTTC.

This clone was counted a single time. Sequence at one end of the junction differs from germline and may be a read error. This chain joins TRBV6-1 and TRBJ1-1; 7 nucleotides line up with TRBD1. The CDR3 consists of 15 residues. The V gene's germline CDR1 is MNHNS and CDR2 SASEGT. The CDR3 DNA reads TGTGCCAGCAGTGAAATCACTGGGACAGCGACTGGAGCTTTCTTT. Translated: CASSEITGTATGAFF.

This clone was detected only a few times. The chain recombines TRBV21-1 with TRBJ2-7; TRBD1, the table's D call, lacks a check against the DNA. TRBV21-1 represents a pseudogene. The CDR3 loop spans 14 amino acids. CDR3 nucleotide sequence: TGTGCCAGCAGCAACGGGGACAGCTCCTACGAGCAGTACTTC. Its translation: CASSNGDSSYEQYF.

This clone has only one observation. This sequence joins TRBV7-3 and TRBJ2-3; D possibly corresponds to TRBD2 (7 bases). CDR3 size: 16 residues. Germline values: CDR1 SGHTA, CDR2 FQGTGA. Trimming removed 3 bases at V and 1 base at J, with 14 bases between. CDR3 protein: CASSFGGGGGTDTQYF. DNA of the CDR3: TGTGCCAGCAGCTTCGGGGGAGGGGGGGGCACAGATACGCAGTATTTT.

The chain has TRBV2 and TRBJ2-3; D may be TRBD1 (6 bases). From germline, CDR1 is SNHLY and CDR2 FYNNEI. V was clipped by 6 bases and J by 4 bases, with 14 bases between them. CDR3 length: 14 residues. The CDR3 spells CASSLRQASDTQYF. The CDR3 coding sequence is TGTGCCAGCAGCCTTAGACAGGCGTCAGATACGCAGTATTTT.

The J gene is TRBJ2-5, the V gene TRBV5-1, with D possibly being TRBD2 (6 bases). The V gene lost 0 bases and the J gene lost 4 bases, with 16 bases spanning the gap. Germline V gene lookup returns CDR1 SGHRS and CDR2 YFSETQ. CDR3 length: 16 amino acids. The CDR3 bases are TGCGCCAGCAGCTTGGATGGGTGGGGGAGGAGAGAGACCCAGTACTTC. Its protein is CASSLDGWGRRETQYF.